Each of the 13 T cell receptor beta chains below was sequenced from the same sample in a study of beta chain features in type 1 diabetes. Findings and limits, study-wide: Researchers report that Type 1 diabetes patients had moderately but significantly shorter TCRB CDR3s across all four CD4+ subsets.

These receptors have no known antigen. The isolated RNA, all of it, was reverse transcribed, so expressed TCRB transcripts were what got sequenced. TCRdb keeps only in-frame clones here, not all; method: immunoSEQ multiplex PCR. This table holds some 330,000 clones, 10% to 15% found once. The sequenced sample was naive CD4+ T cells from blood. The receptors originated from a woman under 30 with type 1 diabetes.

This clone was seen more than once but under ten times. CDR3 region: CASSSRVGTYEQYF. The CDR3 DNA follows: TGCGCCAGCAGCAGCAGGGTCGGAACCTACGAGCAGTACTTC. The rearrangement uses TRBV5-1 and TRBJ2-7; a possible D gene is TRBD1 (5 bases). The CDR3 contains 14 residues. Trimming cost V 4 bases and J 2 bases, with 13 bases left between them. Germline V gene sequence: CDR1 SGHRS, CDR2 YFSETQ.

In this sample, this clone turned up a few times. The chain couples TRBV11-2 to TRBJ2-5; D is unclear. The germline V and J ends were trimmed by 4 bases and 7 bases, with 10 bases remaining between them. Germline V lookup: CDR1 SGHAT, CDR2 FQNNGV. The CDR3 extends over 12 amino acids. The DNA of the CDR3 is TGTGCCAGCAGCTCATCGGCAGGGACCCAGTACTTC. Translated, it gives CASSSSAGTQYF.

The chain uses TRBV7-2 and TRBJ2-5; 13 bases are a match to TRBD2. Germline loops: CDR1 SGHTA, CDR2 FQGNSA. There are 16 residues in the CDR3. The V segment lost 1 base and the J segment 5 bases; nucleotides outside the gene matches: 4. CDR3 loop: CASSLGGTSGAETQYF. DNA for the CDR3: TGTGCCAGCAGCTTAGGGGGGACTAGCGGGGCTGAGACCCAGTACTTC.

The chain carries TRBV5-6 and TRBJ2-1; D is perhaps TRBD2 (6 bases). Trimming removed 2 bases from V and 6 bases from J, with 18 bases in between. The CDR3 totals 16 residues. CDR1 is SGHDT, CDR2 YYEEEE, per germline. The CDR3 DNA reads TGTGCCAGCAGCTTCCGGTCGTCGGGGGATGGCAATGAGCAGTTCTTC. Translated, it gives CASSFRSSGDGNEQFF.

This clone appeared a few times. The chain uses TRBV18 and TRBJ1-4; D call uncertain. Trimming stripped 3 bases from V and 0 bases from J, with 5 bases between. The CDR3 spans 14 residues. CDR1 is KGHSH, CDR2 LQKENI, per germline. For the CDR3, the DNA is TGTGCCAGCTCACCGAGCGCAACTAATGAAAAACTGTTTTTT. It encodes CASSPSATNEKLFF.

The genes are TRBV19 and TRBJ2-7, with 9 bases aligning to TRBD1. Trimming at V came to 4 bases and at J to 0 bases, leaving 7 bases not matched to a gene. Looked up from germline, CDR1 is LNHDA and CDR2 is SQIVND (reference sequence). CDR3 length: 16 residues. DNA of the CDR3: TGTGCCAGTAGTACAACCGGGACAGGGAGCTCCTACGAGCAGTACTTC. Its protein product is CASSTTGTGSSYEQYF.

The table lists this clone with a few counts. This chain links TRBV30 with TRBJ2-7, with TRBD2 matching over 7 bases. The length of the CDR3 is 14 residues. Trimming cost V 3 bases and J 3 bases; bases outside gene matches: 8. Germline lookup yields CDR1 GTSNPN and CDR2 SVGIG (reference sequence). CDR3 sequence: CAWRAGGSSYEQYF. CDR3 sequence (DNA): TGTGCCTGGAGGGCCGGCGGGAGTAGCTACGAGCAGTACTTC. The whole variable domain, remainder taken from reference TRBV30 and TRBJ2-7, is SQTIHQWPATLVQPVGSPLSLECTVEGTSNPNLYWYRQAAGRGLQLLFYSVGIGQISSEVPQNLSASRPQDRQFILSSKKLLLSDSGFYLCAWRAGGSSYEQYFGPGTRLTVT.

This chain joins TRBV20-1 and TRBJ1-2; D is possibly TRBD1 (5 bases). The V gene lost 6 bases and the J gene lost 4 bases, with 6 bases spanning the gap. CDR1 is DFQATT, CDR2 SNEGSKA, per germline (reference sequence). The length of the CDR3 is 10 residues. The DNA for the CDR3 is TGCAGTGCCAGGGTCTATGGCTACACCTTC. Translation: CSARVYGYTF.

This chain links TRBV7-9 with TRBJ1-2; D is ambiguous. The V and J ends lost 3 bases and 10 bases respectively, with 12 bases between them. Germline CDR1 and CDR2: SEHNR and FQNEAQ (reference sequence). The CDR3 runs to 12 residues. DNA for the CDR3: TGTGCCAGCAGCTTTGAGGAGAGGGACTACACCTTC. As protein: CASSFEERDYTF.

This clone was counted only a few times. The gene calls are TRBV7-2 and TRBJ2-3, with TRBD2 matching 7 bases. The CDR3 has 16 residues. V was clipped by 3 bases and J by 0 bases; unmatched bases: 6. CDR1 is SGHTA, CDR2 FQGNSA, per germline. The CDR3 bases are TGTGCCAGCAGCTTCCAACTAGCGCCTAGCACAGATACGCAGTATTTT. Encoded protein: CASSFQLAPSTDTQYF.

This clone was recorded a few times. This chain joins TRBV29-1 and TRBJ1-2, with TRBD1 identical over 7 bases. The CDR3 extends over 12 amino acids. V shed 7 bases, J shed 8 bases, and the junction held 10 bases outside the gene matches. CDR1 and CDR2 (germline): SQVTM, ANQGSEA. The CDR3, as DNA: TGCAGCGGATCCCGACAGGGCGACGGCTACACCTTC. This gives the protein CSGSRQGDGYTF.

This clone turned up a few times. The rearrangement joins TRBV5-1 to TRBJ2-2; D might be TRBD1 (5 bases). CDR1 SGHRS and CDR2 YFSETQ come from the germline V gene. The CDR3 runs to 15 residues. Trimming pared 4 bases from V and 5 bases from J, leaving 15 bases between. The CDR3 sequence is CASSHQGIGTGELFF. As DNA, the CDR3 is TGCGCCAGCAGCCACCAGGGCATAGGGACCGGGGAGCTGTTTTTT.

The CDR3 coding sequence is TGTGCCAGCAGCCTCGGGACAGGGTCCCAGGAGCAGTTCTTC. It is translated as CASSLGTGSQEQFF. The chain recombines TRBV7-3 with TRBJ2-1; 9 bases align to TRBD1. Germline lookup yields CDR1 SGHTA and CDR2 FQGTGA. This CDR3 has 14 amino acids. The junction had 9 bases not matched to a gene; V was cut back by 5 bases and J by 10 bases.